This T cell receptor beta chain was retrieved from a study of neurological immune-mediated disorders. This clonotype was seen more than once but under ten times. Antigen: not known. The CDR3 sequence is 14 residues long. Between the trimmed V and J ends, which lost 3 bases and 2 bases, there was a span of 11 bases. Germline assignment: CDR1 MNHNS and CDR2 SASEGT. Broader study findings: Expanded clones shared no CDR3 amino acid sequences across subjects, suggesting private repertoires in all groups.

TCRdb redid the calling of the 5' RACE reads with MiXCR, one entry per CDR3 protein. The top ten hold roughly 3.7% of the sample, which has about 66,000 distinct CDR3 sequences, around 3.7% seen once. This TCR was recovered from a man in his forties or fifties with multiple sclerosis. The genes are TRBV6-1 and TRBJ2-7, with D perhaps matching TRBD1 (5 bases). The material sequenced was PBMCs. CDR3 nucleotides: TGTGCCAGCAGTGAGGGTCAGGGCGCCTACGAGCAGTACTTC. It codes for CASSEGQGAYEQYF.